The next 29 T cell receptor beta chains were all read from a single sample in a study of T cell changes during pregnancy in multiple sclerosis. Clones were sequenced by immunoSEQ multiplex PCR, and TCRdb holds only the in-frame ones, with some missing. The sample lists about 47,000 clones, roughly nine tenths occurring once. Material: CD8+ T cells from peripheral blood mononuclear cells, obtained in the second trimester of pregnancy. The receptor set was obtained from a female donor with multiple sclerosis, enrolled in a pregnancy study.

This chain joins TRBV28 and TRBJ1-2; D not resolved. CDR1 and CDR2 (germline): MDHEN, SYDVKM. V was shortened by 5 bases and J by 8 bases, with 18 bases between the two germline ends. The CDR3 covers 14 residues. CDR3 in amino acids: CASSRAWQEGGYTF. The CDR3 nucleotides read TGTGCCAGCAGTCGGGCCTGGCAGGAGGGCGGCTACACCTTC.

The chain employs TRBV29-1 and TRBJ1-2, with D possibly TRBD1 on 6 matching bases. V was trimmed by 2 bases and J by 4 bases, leaving 8 bases between them. Germline values: CDR1 SQVTM, CDR2 ANQGSEA. The CDR3 has 12 amino acids. Written as DNA, the CDR3 is TGCAGCGTTGAAATGGGGGCCTATGGCTACACCTTC. Residues: CSVEMGAYGYTF.

This chain links TRBV6-1 with TRBJ1-2; D is unclear. Trimming cost V 3 bases and J 8 bases, with 13 bases left between them. CDR1 MNHNS and CDR2 SASEGT come from the germline V gene. The CDR3 length is 13 residues. The CDR3 DNA sequence: TGTGCCAGCAGTGACGTGGGAGTGAGCGGCTACACCTTC. This gives the protein CASSDVGVSGYTF.

The chain is built from TRBV6-5 and TRBJ2-5, with 8 bases aligning to TRBD2. CDR3 length: 14 residues. The germline V gene has CDR1 MNHEY and CDR2 SVGAGI. The junction had 4 bases not matched to a gene; V was cut back by 5 bases and J by 2 bases. As DNA, the CDR3 is TGTGCCAGCAGTATGGGACTAGTTCAAGAGACCCAGTACTTC. Its translation: CASSMGLVQETQYF.

The table lists this clone with a count of one. This rearrangement joins TRBV19 to TRBJ2-7, with D maybe TRBD2 (6 bases). V was cut by 3 bases and J by 2 bases, with 8 bases left in between. The CDR3 covers 13 residues. Germline CDR1 reads LNHDA; CDR2 reads SQIVND (reference sequence). In DNA form, the CDR3 reads TGTGCCAGTAGTATCACGGGGGCCTACGAGCAGTACTTC. As protein: CASSITGAYEQYF. Based on the CDR3 plus reference TRBV19 and TRBJ2-7, the full variable domain is DGGITQSPKYLFRKEGQNVTLSCEQNLNHDAMYWYRQDPGQGLRLIYYSQIVNDFQKGDIAEGYSVSREKKESFPLTVTSAQKNPTAFYLCASSITGAYEQYFGPGTRLTVT.

The chain uses TRBV2 and TRBJ1-2, with 7 bases matching TRBD1. This CDR3 spans 16 amino acids. The V and J ends lost 2 bases and 8 bases, in that order; junction bases with no gene match: 14. Germline V gene lookup returns CDR1 SNHLY and CDR2 FYNNEI. The CDR3 sequence: CASSERGQQLTWGYTF. The CDR3 region has the DNA TGTGCCAGCAGTGAAAGGGGACAGCAACTGACGTGGGGCTACACCTTC.

This chain joins TRBV7-9 and TRBJ2-3; TRBD1 is a possible D gene (6 bases). Germline V CDR1 and CDR2: SEHNR, FQNEAQ (reference sequence). Deletions cut 4 bases from V and 0 bases from J, with 14 bases between. This CDR3 region has 16 residues. The CDR3 region is CASSSYRDPSTDTQYF. The DNA of the CDR3 is TGTGCCAGCAGCTCATACAGGGACCCTAGCACAGATACGCAGTATTTT.

The chain is built from TRBV7-3 and TRBJ2-3; 7 bases fit TRBD2. The CDR3 extends over 17 amino acids. The germline gives CDR1 SGHTA, CDR2 FQGTGA. The V segment lost 5 bases and the J segment 1 base; nucleotides outside the gene matches: 12. CDR3 DNA: TGTGCCAGCAGCACCCTAACTAGCGAAAGAGGCACAGATACGCAGTATTTT. Translated: CASSTLTSERGTDTQYF.

This chain connects TRBV6-6 to TRBJ2-1; D may be TRBD2 (5 bases). This CDR3 region has 12 residues. The V gene's germline CDR1 is MNHNY and CDR2 SVGAGI (reference sequence). V was clipped by 5 bases and J by 9 bases, with 11 bases between them. CDR3 protein: CASSPEGIEQFF. In DNA, the CDR3 is TGTGCCAGCAGTCCCGAGGGAATTGAGCAGTTCTTC.

CDR3 DNA: TGTGCCAGCAGCGCACGGTCCCACGAGCAGTACTTC. It specifies CASSARSHEQYF. V is TRBV5-5 and J is TRBJ2-7; no clear D. Per the germline V gene, CDR1 is SGHKS and CDR2 is YYEKEE (reference sequence). The CDR3 contains 12 residues. The V end was cut by 4 bases, the J end by 5 bases, with 10 bases between.

The chain has TRBV2 and TRBJ1-4, with 10 bases fitting TRBD1. In germline, CDR1 is SNHLY, CDR2 FYNNEI. V lost 1 base and J lost 4; bases outside the gene matches: 0. The CDR3 has 15 residues. This CDR3 is CASSEGDRGNEKLFF. The CDR3 DNA reads TGTGCCAGCAGTGAAGGGGACAGGGGTAATGAAAAACTGTTTTTT.

V usage is TRBV27 and J usage is TRBJ2-7; weak D call: TRBD2 (5 bases). This CDR3 spans 12 amino acids. The V end was cut by 2 bases, the J end by 5 bases, with 7 bases between. Germline V gene lookup returns CDR1 MNHEY and CDR2 SMNVEV (reference sequence). CDR3 in amino acids: CASSLGGHEQYF. The CDR3 DNA follows: TGTGCCAGCAGTTTAGGAGGTCACGAGCAGTACTTC.

This clone has a single count. The V and J genes are TRBV7-2 and TRBJ2-1; maybe TRBD2 (7 bases). There are 16 residues in the CDR3. Germline V gene sequence: CDR1 SGHTA, CDR2 FQGNSA. V lost 6 bases and J 0 bases, leaving 15 bases between the germline ends. The CDR3 sequence is CASRYTAGASYNEQFF. CDR3 in DNA: TGTGCCAGCAGATATACGGCGGGGGCCTCCTACAATGAGCAGTTCTTC.

This chain uses TRBV7-2 with TRBJ2-1, with D hard to call. Germline CDR1 is SGHTA and CDR2 is FQGNSA. CDR3 length: 14 amino acids. The V end was cut by 3 bases, the J end by 0 bases, with 6 bases between. The CDR3 nucleotides read TGTGCCAGCAGCTTTGACACCTCCTACAATGAGCAGTTCTTC. This gives the protein CASSFDTSYNEQFF.

This clone was counted only a few times. The chain has TRBV27 and TRBJ2-2, with a weak D call TRBD2 (5 bases). Germline CDR1 MNHEY, CDR2 SMNVEV (reference sequence). V was cut by 3 bases and J by 0 bases, with 14 bases left in between. The CDR3 loop spans 17 amino acids. CDR3 sequence: CASSLLRLSSNTGELFF. The DNA of the CDR3 is TGTGCCAGCAGTTTGCTCAGACTAAGTTCGAACACCGGGGAGCTGTTTTTT.

The rearrangement links TRBV7-9 to TRBJ2-3; 10 nucleotides match TRBD2. Per the germline V gene, CDR1 is SEHNR and CDR2 is FQNEAQ (reference sequence). V trimming: 5 bases; J trimming: 2 bases; junction bases outside the gene matches: 4. The CDR3 spans 15 residues. The chain's CDR3 is CASSLTSGDTDTQYF. The CDR3 bases are TGTGCCAGCAGCCTAACTAGCGGGGACACAGATACGCAGTATTTT. Full variable domain (remainder filled in from reference TRBV7-9 and TRBJ2-3): DTGVSQNPRHKITKRGQNVTFRCDPISEHNRLYWYRQTLGQGPEFLTYFQNEAQLEKSRLLSDRFSAERPKGSFSTLEIQRTEQGDSAMYLCASSLTSGDTDTQYFGPGTRLTVL.

The chain links TRBV6-6 to TRBJ2-3; D may be TRBD2 (6 bases). The CDR3 runs 15 residues. Between the trimmed V and J ends, which lost 2 bases and 1 base, there was a span of 10 bases. CDR1 and CDR2 from the germline V gene are MNHNY and SVGAGI (reference sequence). The CDR3 bases are TGTGCCAGCAGTTACAGGGACTCCGGCACAGATACGCAGTATTTT. This sequence encodes CASSYRDSGTDTQYF.

This chain connects TRBV23-1 to TRBJ2-3; 7 bases are shared with TRBD2. TRBV23-1 is identified as an open reading frame with a role that is uncertain. V lost 0 bases, J lost 6 bases, and 3 bases stayed unmatched. The CDR3 is 14 amino acids. The CDR3 sequence is CASSQSGRADTQYF. The CDR3 DNA is TGCGCCAGCAGTCAATCGGGGAGGGCCGATACGCAGTATTTT.

The count of this clone is one. The rearrangement joins TRBV9 to TRBJ1-2, with D perhaps matching TRBD1 (6 bases). Trimming cost V 5 bases and J 4 bases, with 15 bases left between them. Germline CDR1 reads SGDLS; CDR2 reads YYNGEE. The CDR3 runs to 14 residues. The DNA of the CDR3 is TGTGCCAGCAGTTTAGGGAAAGGGGGCTATGGCTACACCTTC. It yields the protein CASSLGKGGYGYTF.

Here the CDR3 reads CASTGGYEQYF. In nucleotides, the CDR3 is TGTGCCAGCACGGGGGGCTACGAGCAGTACTTC. The chain recombines TRBV2 with TRBJ2-7; 7 bases map to TRBD2. The CDR3 is 11 residues long. Germline CDR1 is SNHLY and CDR2 is FYNNEI. Germline trimming cut 7 bases from V and 3 bases from J; bases unmatched to any gene: 0.

This clone was detected once. The chain joins TRBV25-1 to TRBJ2-5, with D possibly being TRBD1 (6 bases). Germline CDR1 MGHDK, CDR2 SYGVNS. This CDR3 is built from 15 residues. The germline V and J ends were trimmed by 4 bases and 4 bases, with 16 bases remaining between them. Written as DNA, the CDR3 is TGTGCCAGCAGTGCCGGGGAAGGGGACATAGAGACCCAGTACTTC. As protein: CASSAGEGDIETQYF.

The CDR3 region is CAWSYIAGAGETQYF. CDR3 bases: TGTGCCTGGAGCTATATAGCGGGGGCGGGGGAGACCCAGTACTTC. The chain uses TRBV30 and TRBJ2-5; TRBD2 matches 9 bases. Germline V lookup: CDR1 GTSNPN, CDR2 SVGIG (reference sequence). V was pared by 3 bases and J by 5 bases, with 10 bases of the junction left unmatched. This CDR3 is built from 15 residues.

The V gene is TRBV11-2, the J gene TRBJ1-4; 7 bases map to TRBD1. Unmatched junction bases numbered 13, after V lost 7 bases and J lost 8 bases. CDR1 is SGHAT, CDR2 FQNNGV, per germline. This CDR3 comprises 15 residues. In nucleotides, the CDR3 is TGTGCCAGCACGACTTTACAGGGGTTTGAGGAAAAACTGTTTTTT. It translates to CASTTLQGFEEKLFF.

This chain connects TRBV27 to TRBJ1-5; D may be TRBD1 (5 bases). Trimming took 2 bases from V and 2 from J, leaving 22 bases between them. The CDR3 contains 19 residues. Germline V gene lookup returns CDR1 MNHEY and CDR2 SMNVEV (reference sequence). The CDR3 loop is CASSLVSGARGDRNQPQHF. The CDR3 DNA follows: TGTGCCAGCAGTTTAGTATCAGGCGCGCGGGGGGATCGCAATCAGCCCCAGCATTTT.

This clone appeared a single time. This rearrangement joins TRBV2 to TRBJ2-3; D gene ambiguous. V lost 8 bases, J lost 4 bases, and 4 bases lay in between. CDR1 SNHLY and CDR2 FYNNEI come from the germline V gene. The CDR3 is 10 amino acids. In DNA form, the CDR3 reads TGTGCCAGCGGAGCAGATACGCAGTATTTT. Translated, it gives CASGADTQYF.

The V and J genes are TRBV9 and TRBJ2-3; TRBD2 aligns across 14 bases. Trimming removed 4 bases from V and 3 bases from J; junction bases left unmatched: 7. The CDR3 spans 17 residues. Germline CDR1 reads SGDLS; CDR2 reads YYNGEE. The CDR3 DNA reads as TGTGCCAGCAGCTCCCGTGGGACTAGCGGGGGTACAGATACGCAGTATTTT. Translated, it gives CASSSRGTSGGTDTQYF.

The chain uses TRBV5-6 and TRBJ2-1, with 7 bases aligning to TRBD1. J gave up 12 bases and V 4 bases, and 7 bases lay outside the gene matches. Germline V CDR1 and CDR2: SGHDT, YYEEEE. The CDR3 consists of 12 residues. The CDR3 bases are TGTGCCAGCAGCCGTCAGGGGGACGCGCAGTTCTTC. Translating it yields CASSRQGDAQFF.

The chain joins TRBV5-6 to TRBJ1-2; D perhaps matches TRBD1 (5 bases). The CDR3 length is 16 residues. Trimming cost V 3 bases and J 1 base, with 16 bases left between them. CDR1 and CDR2 from the germline V gene are SGHDT and YYEEEE. In DNA, the CDR3 is TGTGCCAGCAGCTATCTAACAGGACCCAGTAACTATGGCTACACCTTC. Translated: CASSYLTGPSNYGYTF.

The rearrangement joins TRBV14 to TRBJ2-5, with D possibly TRBD2 on 6 matching bases. With 1 base removed from V and 5 bases from J, the gap between germline ends came to 20 bases. The CDR3 is 17 residues long. Germline V CDR1 and CDR2: SGHDN, FVKESK. CDR3 in amino acids: CASSQVLPSVVRETQYF. CDR3 DNA: TGTGCCAGCAGCCAAGTACTCCCTAGCGTCGTACGGGAGACCCAGTACTTC.